This T cell receptor beta chain was identified in a study of glioma-infiltrating T cells after dendritic cell vaccination. The primer mix had 60 V beta and 13 J beta primers. Clones were sequenced by immunoSEQ multiplex PCR, and TCRdb holds only the in-frame ones, with some missing. The sample includes about 64,000 clones, about 89% of them seen just once. This CDR3 has 16 residues. V lost 5 bases and J lost 0, with 17 bases in between. From germline, CDR1 is SGHAT and CDR2 FQNNGV. Study-wide points: Estimated pretreatment TIL content predicted outcome after dendritic cell vaccination.

In regard to this clone: Its antigen is unknown.

Described time point: after dendritic cell vaccination, including at tumor progression/relapse. Fresh-frozen tumor tissue and more than two years of survival data were available for all. All glioblastoma patients lacked an isocitrate dehydrogenase mutation. The sample here was blood, taken after dendritic cell vaccination. The clonotype comes from a human donor with glioblastoma. V and J are TRBV11-2 and TRBJ2-7, with a possible D match to TRBD2 (5 bases). Here the CDR3 DNA reads TGTGCCAGCAGCCCACTAACGGGGAAGAGCTCCTACGAGCAGTACTTC. This encodes CASSPLTGKSSYEQYF.